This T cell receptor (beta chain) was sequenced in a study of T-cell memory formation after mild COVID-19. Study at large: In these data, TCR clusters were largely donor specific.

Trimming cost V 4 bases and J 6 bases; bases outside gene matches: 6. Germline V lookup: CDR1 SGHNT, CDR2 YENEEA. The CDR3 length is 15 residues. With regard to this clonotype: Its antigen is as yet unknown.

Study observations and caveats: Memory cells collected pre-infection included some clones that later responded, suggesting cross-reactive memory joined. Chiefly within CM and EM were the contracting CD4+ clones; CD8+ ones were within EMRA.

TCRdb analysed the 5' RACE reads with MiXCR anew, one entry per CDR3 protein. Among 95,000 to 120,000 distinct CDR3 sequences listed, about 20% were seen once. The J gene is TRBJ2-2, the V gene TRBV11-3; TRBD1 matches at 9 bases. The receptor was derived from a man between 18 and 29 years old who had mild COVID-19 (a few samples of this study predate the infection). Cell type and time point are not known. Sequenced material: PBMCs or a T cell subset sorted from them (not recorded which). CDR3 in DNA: TGTGCCAGCAGCTCCAGGACAGGGGTGTCCGGGGAGCTGTTTTTT. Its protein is CASSSRTGVSGELFF.